The next 22 T cell receptor beta chains were all read from a single sample in a study of T cell responses to AZD1222 COVID-19 vaccine. The data were produced by immunoSEQ multiplex PCR, yet TCRdb's version contains in-frame clones alone and is incomplete. The sample has tens of thousands of clones, 80% to 90% seen once. The source material was peripheral blood, sampled on day 0 of AZD1222 vaccination. The receptors stem from an adult in good health.

V is TRBV7-9 and J is TRBJ2-2, with D possibly being TRBD1 or TRBD2 (6 bases each). Deletions cut 2 bases from V and 6 bases from J, with 10 bases between. CDR1 and CDR2 from the germline V gene are SEHNR and FQNEAQ (reference sequence). CDR3 size: 14 residues. Here the CDR3 reads CASSLQGRPGELFF. CDR3 in DNA: TGTGCCAGCAGCTTACAGGGGAGGCCCGGGGAGCTGTTTTTT.

This chain joins TRBV3-1 (or the pseudogene TRBV3-2) and TRBJ1-2; D is ambiguous. V gave up 7 bases and J gave up 3 bases, with 9 bases separating them. The CDR3 consists of 12 residues. Germline V gives CDR1 LGHDT, CDR2 YNNKEL (reference sequence). CDR3 residues: CASTGTDYGYTF. Here the CDR3 DNA reads TGTGCCAGCACAGGCACGGACTATGGCTACACCTTC.

This clone showed up just once. V is TRBV27 and J is TRBJ2-2; possibly TRBD1 for D (6 bases). This CDR3 has 18 residues. Germline V CDR1 and CDR2: MNHEY, SMNVEV (reference sequence). Deletions cut 4 bases from V and 4 bases from J, with 22 bases between. The CDR3 protein is CASSSSYISDRPTGELFF. The CDR3 DNA sequence: TGTGCCAGCAGTTCCTCTTACATCTCTGACAGGCCCACCGGGGAGCTGTTTTTT.

The rearrangement uses TRBV5-1 and TRBJ2-3, with 7 bases matching TRBD2. Germline V gene lookup returns CDR1 SGHRS and CDR2 YFSETQ. V gave up 4 bases and J gave up 2 bases; unmatched junction bases: 7. The CDR3 totals 15 residues. The CDR3 loop is CASSLLGLPTDTQYF. The CDR3 bases are TGCGCCAGCAGCCTCTTGGGACTACCCACAGATACGCAGTATTTT.

The chain is built from TRBV30 and TRBJ2-2; 10 bases agree with TRBD1. The CDR3 loop spans 16 amino acids. The germline gives CDR1 GTSNPN, CDR2 SVGIG (reference sequence). Unmatched junction bases numbered 11, after V lost 8 bases and J lost 2 bases. In nucleotides, the CDR3 is TGTGCCCGGGACAGGGGATTCCAAGACAACACCGGGGAGCTGTTTTTT. Amino acid sequence: CARDRGFQDNTGELFF.

The rearrangement uses TRBV5-1 and TRBJ1-1; D perhaps matches TRBD1 (6 bases). This CDR3 is 15 amino acids long. CDR1 and CDR2 from the germline V gene are SGHRS and YFSETQ. V was trimmed by 4 bases and J by 1 base, leaving 14 bases between them. Here the CDR3 reads CASSLQIQGNTEAFF. The CDR3 bases are TGCGCCAGCAGCCTTCAAATACAGGGGAACACTGAAGCTTTCTTT.

V is TRBV14 and J is TRBJ2-1; possible D gene TRBD2, 6 bases. This CDR3 region has 14 residues. Germline-derived CDR1 and CDR2 are SGHDN and FVKESK. Between the trimmed V and J ends, which lost 5 bases and 10 bases, there was a span of 18 bases. The CDR3 DNA follows: TGTGCCAGCAGCTCGTACGGGGGTGCTGGGGAGCAGTTCTTC. Amino acids: CASSSYGGAGEQFF. The variable domain in full, completed from reference TRBV14 and TRBJ2-1, reads EAGVTQFPSHSVIEKGQTVTLRCDPISGHDNLYWYRRVMGKEIKFLLHFVKESKQDESGMPNNRFLAERTGGTYSTLKVQPAELEDSGVYFCASSSYGGAGEQFFGPGTRLTVL.

V gene TRBV5-1 combines with J gene TRBJ1-2; D is possibly TRBD1 (6 bases). CDR1 and CDR2 from the germline V gene are SGHRS and YFSETQ. V gave up 5 bases and J gave up 2 bases, with 13 bases separating them. This CDR3 comprises 14 residues. CDR3 coding DNA: TGCGCCAGCAGGTCCGGGACACTGAACTATGGCTACACCTTC. This encodes CASRSGTLNYGYTF.

The V and J genes are TRBV2 and TRBJ1-5, with D possibly matching TRBD1 (6 bases). V was shortened by 6 bases and J by 0 bases, with 18 bases between the two germline ends. Germline V gene lookup returns CDR1 SNHLY and CDR2 FYNNEI. The CDR3 has 17 residues. The CDR3: CASSVQGQPDSNQPQHF. The CDR3 DNA reads as TGTGCCAGCAGCGTACAGGGTCAGCCGGATAGCAATCAGCCCCAGCATTTT.

The chain couples TRBV4-1 to TRBJ2-7; the match to TRBD2 covers 11 bases. V shed 1 base, J shed 0 bases, and the junction held 2 bases outside the gene matches. Germline V CDR1 and CDR2: MGHRA, YSYEKL. The CDR3 consists of 16 residues. For the CDR3, the DNA is TGCGCCAGCAGCCAAGCGCTAGCGGGGGGCTCCTACGAGCAGTACTTC. It translates to CASSQALAGGSYEQYF.

The chain recombines TRBV15 with TRBJ2-3, with 12 bases lining up with TRBD2. The V and J ends lost 3 bases and 2 bases, in that order; junction bases with no gene match: 3. The CDR3 covers 16 residues. From germline, CDR1 is LNHNV and CDR2 YYDKDF (reference sequence). The DNA for the CDR3 is TGTGCCACCAGCAGGAGACTAGCGGGGGACACAGATACGCAGTATTTT. As protein: CATSRRLAGDTDTQYF.

The chain carries TRBV28 and TRBJ1-5; no firm D call. Germline V lookup: CDR1 MDHEN, CDR2 SYDVKM. V was clipped by 4 bases and J by 0 bases, with 1 base between them. The CDR3 consists of 12 residues. As DNA, the CDR3 is TGTGCCAGCAGTTATAGCAATCAGCCCCAGCATTTT. It codes for CASSYSNQPQHF.

The chain links TRBV4-1 to TRBJ1-1; D is unresolved. The CDR3 spans 15 residues. Germline V gene data show CDR1 as MGHRA and CDR2 as YSYEKL. V shed 5 bases and J shed 0 bases, with 13 bases lying between them. CDR3 sequence (DNA): TGCGCCAGCAGCTATCTTCCCCTCATGAACACTGAAGCTTTCTTT. Translating it yields CASSYLPLMNTEAFF.

The CDR3 is CASSLGRPNSNQPQHF. In nucleotides, the CDR3 is TGTGCCAGCAGCTTGGGTCGCCCTAATAGCAATCAGCCCCAGCATTTT. This chain links TRBV5-5 with TRBJ1-5; D ambiguous. V dropped 0 bases and J dropped 0 bases, with 10 bases sitting between them. Germline CDR1 reads SGHKS; CDR2 reads YYEKEE (reference sequence). CDR3 length equals 16 residues.

The chain uses TRBV7-9 and TRBJ2-3; 8 nucleotides align to TRBD1. V shed 5 bases and J 1 base; nucleotides not matched to a gene: 2. This CDR3 has 14 residues. Germline CDR1 and CDR2: SEHNR and FQNEAQ (reference sequence). The CDR3 sequence is CASSTGGGTDTQYF. The DNA of the CDR3 is TGTGCCAGCAGCACAGGGGGAGGCACAGATACGCAGTATTTT.

The CDR3 sequence: CASSYSLSSGNTIYF. The DNA of the CDR3 is TGTGCCAGCAGTTACTCCCTCAGCTCTGGAAACACCATATATTTT. The chain recombines TRBV6-6 with TRBJ1-3; no reliable D call. In germline, CDR1 is MNHNY, CDR2 SVGAGI (reference sequence). The CDR3 spans 15 residues. V lost 0 bases and J 0 bases, leaving 6 bases between the germline ends.

This clone turned up a few times. CDR3 in DNA: TGTGCCAGCAGCCGATCGTATCAGGGGCGGAGCTCCTACGAGCAGTACTTC. Its translation: CASSRSYQGRSSYEQYF. The chain has TRBV14 and TRBJ2-7, with a tentative D call TRBD1 (6 bases). CDR1 is SGHDN and CDR2 is FVKESK in the germline V gene. CDR3 length: 17 amino acids. Trimming left V 4 bases short and J 0 bases short, with 19 bases between.

J is TRBJ2-7 and V is TRBV19, with 9 positions matching TRBD1. Trimming cost V 3 bases and J 4 bases; bases outside gene matches: 7. The CDR3 has 15 amino acids. Germline V gene lookup returns CDR1 LNHDA and CDR2 SQIVND (reference sequence). The DNA for the CDR3 is TGTGCCAGTAGTATCCCCGGGACAGGGACTTACGAGCAGTACTTC. This encodes CASSIPGTGTYEQYF.

The CDR3: CASSFAGNEQFF. The CDR3 DNA follows: TGTGCCAGCAGCTTTGCAGGCAATGAGCAGTTCTTC. J is TRBJ2-1 and V is TRBV7-6; D call uncertain. This CDR3 is built from 12 residues. The V end was cut by 3 bases, the J end by 6 bases, with 6 bases between. Germline values: CDR1 SGHVS, CDR2 FNYEAQ.

This chain connects TRBV19 to TRBJ1-6; maybe TRBD1 (5 bases). CDR1 is LNHDA and CDR2 is SQIVND in the germline V gene (reference sequence). The germline V and J ends were trimmed by 7 bases and 0 bases, with 10 bases remaining between them. The CDR3 spans 15 residues. The CDR3 spells CASNFRDSYNSPLHF. The CDR3 region has the DNA TGTGCCAGTAATTTCAGGGACTCCTATAATTCACCCCTCCACTTT. Full variable domain (missing parts from reference TRBV19 and TRBJ1-6): DGGITQSPKYLFRKEGQNVTLSCEQNLNHDAMYWYRQDPGQGLRLIYYSQIVNDFQKGDIAEGYSVSREKKESFPLTVTSAQKNPTAFYLCASNFRDSYNSPLHFGNGTRLTVT.

The rearrangement uses TRBV27 and TRBJ2-5, with D possibly being TRBD2 (5 bases). This CDR3 contains 16 residues. Germline V gene sequence: CDR1 MNHEY, CDR2 SMNVEV (reference sequence). Trimming removed 7 bases at V and 8 bases at J, with 26 bases between. CDR3 nucleotide sequence: TGTGCCAGCACCGCCCATACCACCGGGAACCCGGGAACCCAGTACTTC. This sequence encodes CASTAHTTGNPGTQYF.

The table lists this clone with a count of one. V usage is TRBV19 and J usage is TRBJ1-5; D gene unclear. The ends were cut back, 6 bases at V and 5 bases at J, with 11 bases in the middle. CDR1 is LNHDA, CDR2 SQIVND, per germline (reference sequence). This CDR3 spans 13 amino acids. CDR3 region: CASSRTEDQPQHF. CDR3 nucleotides: TGTGCCAGTAGCCGGACCGAGGATCAGCCCCAGCATTTT.